This T cell receptor beta chain came from a study of shared clonotypes between healthy human individuals. Naive CD8 cells lacked CD45RO and underwent positive selection for CCR7, leaving out terminally differentiated effector memory CD45RA+ cells. Study donors comprised healthy, HIV-negative adults devoid of recent acute infection or vaccination. General study results and limits: The rarefaction results pointed to incomplete sorted-subset sequencing despite large depth.

The protocol was immunoSEQ multiplex PCR, while the TCRdb copy is restricted to in-frame clones and leaves out a portion. This table holds approximately 600,000 clones, 95% found once. The germline V gene encodes CDR1 LNHDA and CDR2 SQIVND (reference sequence). The CDR3 extends over 15 amino acids. Concerning this clone: Its antigen remains unknown. The junction shows a germline mismatch at one end, possibly a read error.

The TCR originated in a woman in her twenties or thirties in good health. Sequencing used naive CD8+ T cells sorted from blood. J is TRBJ1-5 and V is TRBV19; unclear D gene. The CDR3: CASSISLSSNPPQHF. Here the CDR3 DNA reads TGTGCCAGTAGTATAAGTCTCAGCAGCAATCCGCCCCAGCATTTT.